This T cell receptor beta chain is from a study of beta chain features in type 1 diabetes (dated by TCRdb to the late 2010s). Broadly, across the study: Mean age, gender distribution, total cell number and subset yield were not different between patients and healthy donors. A total of some 100,000,000 sorted cells were examined across all samples, and a strong correlation was observed between cell number per subset and RNA yield. Regulatory and stem cell-like memory subsets were obtained from only 8 patients and about eight healthy donors, while naive and central memory subsets were obtained from all 30 or so donors. The study compared the TCRB repertoires of sorted circulating CD4+ T cell subsets in recently diagnosed type 1 diabetes patients with those in matched healthy donors.

Each donor gave one peripheral blood draw, roughly 110 mL on average, collected into heparinised tubes. A BD FACSAria II and a panel including CD45RO, CCR7, CD25, CD127, CD95 and CD27 were used to sort naive, central memory, regulatory and stem cell-like memory CD4+ T cells. A purity above 95% was achieved for all sorted populations. Right away, PBMCs were isolated by Lymphoprep density gradient centrifugation and were stained directly, with no culture step. So that batch effects would be minimized, each experiment stained and sorted samples in pairs, pairing one healthy donor with one patient. The High Capacity cDNA Reverse Transcription Kit was used to reverse transcribe all of the isolated RNA, meaning that expressed TCRB transcripts were what got sequenced. Naive, central memory and regulatory T cell samples underwent deep immunoSEQ sequencing, averaging approximately 3.3 million total reads per sample. Sorted cells were lysed in RLT buffer and RNA was extracted with DNase-treated RNeasy Micro or Mini kits, depending on cell number. Each cell subset was processed separately to prevent cross-contamination, with patient and healthy donor samples processed together. The immunoSEQ multiplex PCR was used to amplify TCRB sequences from cDNA, yielding 87-bp fragments that span the CDR3 region. Sequencing of the amplicons was performed on the Illumina HiSeq platform. Turning to the authors' computational methods: Synthetic template baselines were used to correct PCR bias computationally, reads within Hamming distance 2 were collapsed together, and singletons that could not be merged were discarded. Reads were aligned to IMGT to assign V, D and J genes, CDR3 length, and insertions or deletions at six rearrangement sites. Within each subset, clonotype counts were normalized to sorted cell number, after which true diversity and Gini coefficients were computed with the tcR R package. The overlap coefficient, calculated on TCRB nucleotide sequences, was used to measure repertoire sharing. Out-of-frame TCRB sequences from naive cells were analyzed to stand in for the pre-selection repertoire. This is the immuneACCESS table as TCRdb keeps it, with only in-frame sequences that have V and J called. A part of the clones is gone; compared with another copy, unresolved V genes explain less than half, and the rest is unexplained. For V, J and clone size, that table is used; D and trimming come from the DNA. This sample holds approximately 250,000 clones; roughly a tenth were observed only once. Jointly, the top ten make up around 0.015% of the sample.

Of note for this clone: Which antigen it targets is not known. No qualities accompany the bases; no much larger clone lies one base away.

Broad study findings and their caveats: Shorter templates might have been favored by PCR, but patient and control samples were amplified and corrected together, so both groups would have been affected equally by any skew. Sequencing cDNA rather than genomic DNA could over-represent highly expressing activated cells, although activation and CD3 levels did not differ between groups. The naive, central memory and regulatory TCRB repertoires appeared to resemble one another more closely among patients than among healthy donors. Patients with type 1 diabetes made fewer insertions and deleted more nucleotides at VDJ recombination sites, implying thymic rearrangement abnormalities. Because small numbers of individuals were included in the HLA sub-analyses, any influence of HLA type on TCRB rearrangement was left unresolved. Type 1 diabetes patients showed a moderate but significant shortening of TCRB CDR3 length in all four CD4+ subsets.

This clonotype was obtained from a man in his thirties or forties with type 1 diabetes. Specimen: naive CD4+ T cells from blood. The cell subset or site label for this specimen denotes: true naive CD4+ T cells.

Here is the DNA: TGTGCCAGCAGTCTCGTCAATGAGCAGTTCTTC. Translated, this gives CASSLVNEQFF. Recombination joined TRBV28 with TRBJ2-1, with the identity of the D gene unclear. CDR1 and CDR2 were assigned from the germline V gene as MDHEN and SYDVKM. V drops 5 bases and J drops 6 bases, leaving 5 bases in between. From the cysteine up to the phenylalanine, the CDR3 has a length of 11 residues. The sequence is cut down to CDR3 DNA, 33 bases in frame from base 1. The full variable domain, with segments outside the CDR3 supplied by the reference TRBV28 and TRBJ2-1 proteins, appears as DVKVTQSSRYLVKRTGEKVFLECVQDMDHENMFWYRQDPGLGLRLIYFSYDVKMKEKGDIPEGYSVSREKKERFSLILESASTNQTSMYLCASSLVNEQFFGPGTRLTVL.